The 12 T cell receptor beta chains below come from one sample, sequenced in a study of blood T cell repertoires in COVID-19. Sequenced by immunoSEQ multiplex PCR; TCRdb stores in-frame clones only, minus some. The table includes roughly 80,000 clones, approximately 90% detected once. Sequenced material: peripheral blood. These TCRs come from a woman older than 75 with acute or convalescent COVID-19.

This rearrangement joins TRBV27 to TRBJ2-1, with 8 bases fitting TRBD1. The V gene's germline CDR1 is MNHEY and CDR2 SMNVEV (reference sequence). V trimming: 6 bases; J trimming: 9 bases; junction bases outside the gene matches: 10. There are 14 residues in the CDR3. The CDR3 spells CASRTKPTGAEQFF. CDR3 coding DNA: TGTGCCAGCAGGACCAAGCCGACAGGGGCTGAGCAGTTCTTC.

The rearrangement uses TRBV5-8 and TRBJ2-3; the D is unclear. Deletions cut 0 bases from V and 6 bases from J, with 11 bases between. Per germline, CDR1 SGHTS and CDR2 YDEGEE. This CDR3 comprises 14 residues. DNA of the CDR3: TGTGCCAGCAGCTTGGCGGTATTAGTGGATACGCAGTATTTT. Amino acids: CASSLAVLVDTQYF.

The CDR3 DNA is TGTGCCAGCAGCGTGGGGACAGGGGGCATCACTGAAGCTTTCTTT. Translated, it gives CASSVGTGGITEAFF. This chain connects TRBV9 to TRBJ1-1, with TRBD1 matching over 12 bases. Germline V lookup: CDR1 SGDLS, CDR2 YYNGEE. Trimming at V came to 2 bases and at J to 4 bases, leaving 3 bases not matched to a gene. This CDR3 comprises 15 residues.

The V call is TRBV19, the J call TRBJ1-5, with 7 bases that match TRBD1. Germline V gives CDR1 LNHDA, CDR2 SQIVND (reference sequence). There are 13 residues in the CDR3. Losses at the gene ends were 7 bases for V and 6 bases for J; bases not matched to a gene: 6. The CDR3 loop is CASTDRVTQPQHF. In DNA, the CDR3 is TGTGCCAGTACCGACAGGGTAACTCAGCCCCAGCATTTT. Together with reference TRBV19 and TRBJ1-5, the CDR3 gives the full variable domain: DGGITQSPKYLFRKEGQNVTLSCEQNLNHDAMYWYRQDPGQGLRLIYYSQIVNDFQKGDIAEGYSVSREKKESFPLTVTSAQKNPTAFYLCASTDRVTQPQHFGDGTRLSIL.

The chain has TRBV4-3 and TRBJ1-1, with TRBD1 matching over 10 bases. The junction had 1 base not matched to a gene; V was cut back by 0 bases and J by 6 bases. This CDR3 region has 14 residues. From germline, CDR1 is LGHNA and CDR2 YSLEER. In DNA form, the CDR3 reads TGCGCCAGCAGCCAAGACGACAGGGGGCCTGAAGCTTTCTTT. It specifies CASSQDDRGPEAFF.

V usage is TRBV6-5 and J usage is TRBJ2-3, with 8 bases aligning to TRBD1. The V gene end was trimmed by 7 bases and the J gene end by 7 bases; junction bases not matched to a gene: 7. The germline V gene encodes CDR1 MNHEY and CDR2 SVGAGI. This CDR3 spans 13 amino acids. The CDR3 is CASIAGGENTQYF. The DNA of the CDR3 is TGTGCCAGCATAGCAGGGGGCGAAAATACGCAGTATTTT.

V and J are TRBV7-3 and TRBJ1-5; D is unclear. Germline V gives CDR1 SGHTA, CDR2 FQGTGA. The CDR3 is 13 residues long. V dropped 1 base and J dropped 7 bases, with 8 bases sitting between them. The CDR3 reads CASSLNTHQPQHF. Here the CDR3 DNA reads TGTGCCAGCAGCTTAAACACCCACCAGCCCCAGCATTTT. The variable domain in full, completed from reference TRBV7-3 and TRBJ1-5, reads GAGVSQTPSNKVTEKGKYVELRCDPISGHTALYWYRQSLGQGPEFLIYFQGTGAADDSGLPNDRFFAVRPEGSVSTLKIQRTERGDSAVYLCASSLNTHQPQHFGDGTRLSIL.

This clone was picked up a small number of times. The gene calls are TRBV4-1 and TRBJ2-2; 7 bases are shared with TRBD1. In germline, CDR1 is MGHRA, CDR2 YSYEKL. The J segment lost 4 bases and the V segment lost 5 bases, leaving 4 bases of the junction unmatched. The CDR3 has 14 amino acids. Here the CDR3 reads CASSEGASTGELFF. In nucleotides, the CDR3 is TGCGCCAGCAGCGAGGGGGCGAGCACCGGGGAGCTGTTTTTT.

The chain carries TRBV25-1 and TRBJ1-6; D perhaps matches TRBD1 (5 bases). This CDR3 spans 16 amino acids. Deletions cut 3 bases from V and 6 bases from J, with 15 bases between. The germline gives CDR1 MGHDK, CDR2 SYGVNS. CDR3 protein: CASSERTPRFNSPLHF. DNA for the CDR3: TGTGCCAGCAGTGAGAGGACACCGCGTTTTAATTCACCCCTCCACTTT.

This chain's CDR3 is CASSYPPGTEAFF. In DNA form, the CDR3 reads TGTGCCAGCAGTTACCCCCCGGGTACTGAAGCTTTCTTT. This sequence joins TRBV6-6 and TRBJ1-1; no firm D call. CDR1 is MNHNY and CDR2 is SVGAGI in the germline V gene (reference sequence). V was pared by 2 bases and J by 5 bases, with 9 bases between. The CDR3 loop spans 13 amino acids.

The chain joins TRBV14 to TRBJ2-5; D possibly corresponds to TRBD2 (6 bases). From germline, CDR1 is SGHDN and CDR2 FVKESK. The germline V and J ends were trimmed by 5 bases and 4 bases, with 20 bases remaining between them. The CDR3 loop spans 16 amino acids. CDR3 amino acids: CASSARRIGGTETQYF. The CDR3 DNA follows: TGTGCCAGCAGCGCAAGAAGGATAGGAGGGACAGAGACCCAGTACTTC.

This clone was detected only once. The rearrangement links TRBV7-2 to TRBJ1-2, with unresolved D. Germline CDR1 and CDR2: SGHTA and FQGNSA. The CDR3 has 14 residues. Trimming cost V 1 base and J 0 bases, with 6 bases left between them. The CDR3 DNA reads TGTGCCAGCAGCTTAGAAACAGCTAACTATGGCTACACCTTC. Translated, it gives CASSLETANYGYTF.